A single TCR beta chain is shown here with its context. Its antigen is unidentified. The same CDR3 arises from other DNA sequences in this sample as well. The source of the sample is a study of shared clonotypes between healthy human individuals. Study outcomes and limitations: Non-shared clonotypes had lower generation probabilities than those shared by all four donors.

Using immunoSEQ multiplex PCR, the repertoire was profiled, and TCRdb retains in-frame clones only, with some absent. The sample contains millions of clones, roughly 94% of which appear only once. Selected positively for CCR7 and CD45RO-negative, naive CD8 cells excluded terminally differentiated effector memory CD45RA+ cells. CDR1 GTSNPN and CDR2 SVGIG come from the germline V gene (reference sequence). The CDR3 covers 11 residues. Deletions cut 2 bases from V and 5 bases from J, with 6 bases between. The sequenced material came from naive CD8+ T cells sorted from blood. The chain uses TRBV30 and TRBJ2-5, with D maybe TRBD1 (5 bases). This receptor was identified in a man in his late teens or twenties in good health. In nucleotides, the CDR3 is TGTGCCTGGAGTCCAGGGGAGACCCAGTACTTC. Translated: CAWSPGETQYF.